These T cell receptor beta chains were read from a single sample in a study of beta chain features in type 1 diabetes. Libraries were prepared by immunoSEQ multiplex PCR; TCRdb keeps only in-frame clonotypes and omits some of them. The data hold hundreds of thousands of clones, with around 15% observed a single time. Input material: naive CD4+ T cells from blood. These TCRs come from a young man with type 1 diabetes. CDR3s include the opening cysteine and the closing phenylalanine or tryptophan. D genes are given only for firm matches. Where a row states a size, it is once, few, many or the class of an expanded clone; other rows omit it.

J gene	D gene	V gene	clone size	CDR3 protein	CDR3 DNA
TRBJ2-3	NA	TRBV6-5	NA	CASSPPEADTQYF	TGTGCCAGCAGTCCCCCGGAGGCAGATACGCAGTATTTT
TRBJ2-2	NA	TRBV5-1	NA	CASSPEGPGFGELFF	TGCGCCAGCAGTCCCGAAGGTCCGGGGTTCGGGGAGCTGTTTTTT
TRBJ1-1	NA	TRBV6-4	NA	CASSRGAEAFF	TGTGCCAGCAGCAGGGGTGCTGAAGCTTTCTTT
TRBJ1-1	TRBD1	TRBV30	few	CAWTGQGVSGAFF	TGTGCCTGGACGGGACAGGGGGTTTCGGGAGCTTTCTTT
TRBJ2-1	NA	TRBV29-1	few	CSVPLHGEQFF	TGCAGCGTCCCCCTACATGGTGAGCAGTTCTTC
TRBJ2-1	NA	TRBV5-4	few	CASSLGLATATYNEQFF	TGTGCCAGCAGCTTGGGTCTAGCGACCGCCACCTACAATGAGCAGTTCTTC
TRBJ1-2	NA	TRBV18	NA	CASSPGASGGYTF	TGTGCCAGCTCCCCGGGGGCCTCAGGCGGCTACACCTTC
TRBJ2-5	NA	TRBV25-1	few	CASKGGEETQYF	TGTGCCAGCAAGGGGGGGGAGGAGACCCAGTACTTC
TRBJ1-5	TRBD1	TRBV29-1	few	CSVEYGQGGQPQHF	TGCAGCGTTGAATACGGACAGGGAGGCCAGCCCCAGCATTTT
TRBJ1-5	NA	TRBV30	few	CAWSVSGESNQPQHF	TGTGCCTGGAGTGTATCGGGGGAAAGCAATCAGCCCCAGCATTTT
TRBJ1-5	TRBD1	TRBV7-2	NA	CASSVWTGDNQPQHF	TGTGCCAGCAGCGTCTGGACAGGGGACAATCAGCCCCAGCATTTT
TRBJ2-6	NA	TRBV30	NA	CACLGGANVLTF	TGTGCCTGCCTAGGGGGGGCCAACGTCCTGACTTTC
TRBJ2-1	TRBD2	TRBV5-4	few	CASSSIAGGLGEQFF	TGTGCCAGCAGCTCGATAGCGGGGGGGCTTGGCGAGCAGTTCTTC
TRBJ1-1	NA	TRBV7-9	NA	CASSLGLGGHNTEAFF	TGTGCCAGCAGCTTAGGCCTCGGAGGCCATAACACTGAAGCTTTCTTT
TRBJ1-2	NA	TRBV15	NA	CATSRDHTGSEGYTF	TGTGCCACCAGCAGAGATCACACAGGGTCGGAGGGCTACACCTTC
TRBJ1-2	TRBD1	TRBV7-9	NA	CASNQGGGNYGYTF	TGTGCCAGCAACCAAGGGGGCGGAAACTATGGCTACACCTTC
TRBJ1-5	NA	TRBV30	NA	CAWSVRTEQPQHF	TGTGCCTGGAGTGTACGGACCGAACAGCCCCAGCATTTT
TRBJ2-7	NA	TRBV7-9	few	CASSPGTAFREQYF	TGTGCCAGCAGCCCCGGCACAGCCTTTAGGGAGCAGTACTTC
TRBJ2-3	NA	TRBV14	few	CASSQVRGASTDTQYF	TGTGCCAGCAGCCAAGTTCGGGGGGCGAGCACAGATACGCAGTATTTT
TRBJ2-7	TRBD2	TRBV20-1	NA	CSARGGDEQYF	TGCAGTGCCCGGGGAGGGGACGAGCAGTACTTC
TRBJ2-7	TRBD2	TRBV7-2	NA	CASSPRTSGRRYEQYF	TGTGCCAGCAGCCCTCGGACTAGCGGGAGAAGGTACGAGCAGTACTTC
TRBJ1-2	NA	TRBV7-2	NA	CASSLRQDYGYTF	TGTGCCAGCAGCCTTAGACAGGACTATGGCTACACCTTC
TRBJ2-3	NA	TRBV7-2	NA	CASTLLGGGTDTQYF	TGTGCCAGCACCCTTTTGGGTGGGGGCACAGATACGCAGTATTTT
TRBJ1-5	TRBD1	TRBV19	NA	CASRLDRGTQPQHF	TGTGCCAGTAGATTGGACAGGGGGACTCAGCCCCAGCATTTT
TRBJ2-7	TRBD1	TRBV7-9	NA	CASSSGQGVSYEQYF	TGTGCCAGCAGCTCGGGACAGGGGGTCTCCTACGAGCAGTACTTC
TRBJ1-1	NA	TRBV5-6	NA	CASTRRGRTEAFF	TGTGCCAGCACTCGAAGGGGGAGGACTGAAGCTTTCTTT
TRBJ2-4	NA	TRBV10-3	few	CAISEWELEAKNIQYF	TGTGCCATCAGTGAGTGGGAGCTGGAAGCCAAAAACATTCAGTACTTC
TRBJ2-6	NA	TRBV5-4	NA	CASSLNLPGANVLTF	TGTGCCAGCAGCTTGAATCTTCCTGGGGCCAACGTCCTGACTTTC
TRBJ1-6	TRBD1	TRBV5-1	NA	CASSLGTGNSPLHF	TGCGCCAGCAGCCTAGGGACAGGCAATTCACCCCTCCACTTT
TRBJ1-1	TRBD1	TRBV29-1	NA	CSGGQGNTEAFF	TGCAGCGGTGGACAGGGAAACACTGAAGCTTTCTTT
TRBJ2-7	TRBD2	TRBV9	NA	CASSVLGTSNEQYF	TGTGCCAGCAGCGTATTAGGGACTAGTAACGAGCAGTACTTC
TRBJ2-7	NA	TRBV29-1	NA	CSVEGLGSSAYEQYF	TGCAGCGTTGAGGGGTTGGGGTCCAGCGCCTACGAGCAGTACTTC
TRBJ1-1	NA	TRBV5-1	few	CASSSDLGGTEAFF	TGCGCCAGCAGCTCCGACTTGGGCGGCACTGAAGCTTTCTTT
TRBJ2-1	NA	TRBV9	NA	CASSVGGDSVNEQFF	TGTGCCAGCAGCGTAGGAGGGGACTCCGTCAATGAGCAGTTCTTC
TRBJ1-3	TRBD1	TRBV9	NA	CASSVETQGHSGNTIYF	TGTGCCAGCAGCGTAGAGACACAGGGGCACTCTGGAAACACCATATATTTT
TRBJ2-7	NA	TRBV6-5	few	CASTQRLGTYYEQYF	TGTGCCAGCACCCAGCGCTTAGGGACGTACTACGAGCAGTACTTC
TRBJ1-5	NA	TRBV4-3	NA	CASSQDPSGPQHF	TGCGCCAGCAGCCAAGATCCATCAGGGCCCCAGCATTTT
TRBJ1-1	NA	TRBV2	NA	CASSVDAGPFEPFF	TGTGCCAGCAGTGTGGACGCCGGGCCGTTTGAGCCTTTCTTT
TRBJ2-3	NA	TRBV30	NA	CAWSNPGPKRADTQYF	TGTGCCTGGAGTAACCCGGGACCCAAGAGGGCAGATACGCAGTATTTT
TRBJ2-7	TRBD1	TRBV7-6	NA	CASSFNSGQGASEQYF	TGTGCCAGCAGTTTCAATTCAGGACAGGGGGCGTCCGAGCAGTACTTC
TRBJ1-2	NA	TRBV28	NA	CASSYGTYGYTF	TGTGCCAGCAGTTACGGGACCTATGGCTACACCTTC
TRBJ2-3	TRBD2	TRBV5-4	NA	CASSLDPSGRAPSGTQYF	TGTGCCAGCAGCTTGGATCCCAGCGGGAGGGCCCCGTCTGGTACGCAGTATTTT
TRBJ2-7	NA	TRBV15	NA	CATSRDSAGDSEQYF	TGTGCCACCAGCAGAGATTCGGCAGGGGATAGCGAGCAGTACTTC
TRBJ1-5	NA	TRBV9	NA	CASSVEQGGGPQHF	TGTGCCAGCAGCGTAGAACAGGGTGGGGGGCCCCAGCATTTT
TRBJ1-1	TRBD1	TRBV18	NA	CASSPATGSEAFF	TGTGCCAGCTCACCGGCGACAGGGAGTGAAGCTTTCTTT
TRBJ2-7	TRBD1	TRBV18	few	CASSPPGQGTYEQYF	TGTGCCAGCTCACCACCGGGACAGGGGACCTACGAGCAGTACTTC
TRBJ2-3	TRBD1	TRBV9	NA	CASSRTGEFTDTQYF	TGTGCCAGCAGTCGGACAGGAGAGTTCACAGATACGCAGTATTTT
TRBJ1-5	NA	TRBV6-5	NA	CASSYSRGDRHQPQHF	TGTGCCAGCAGTTACTCGCGGGGGGACCGACATCAGCCCCAGCATTTT
TRBJ2-7	TRBD1	TRBV29-1	few	CSVVNRGVPSYEQYF	TGCAGCGTTGTAAACAGGGGAGTACCCTCCTACGAGCAGTACTTC
TRBJ1-5	NA	TRBV30	NA	CACDRGEGNQPQHF	TGTGCCTGCGACCGGGGTGAGGGCAATCAGCCCCAGCATTTT
TRBJ1-2	NA	TRBV9	NA	CASSLTSDLGYGYTF	TGTGCCAGCAGCCTCACATCGGACCTCGGATATGGCTACACCTTC
TRBJ2-2	TRBD1	TRBV19	few	CASSFHTGTDSTGELFF	TGTGCCAGTAGTTTTCATACCGGGACAGATTCCACCGGGGAGCTGTTTTTT
TRBJ2-3	NA	TRBV9	NA	CASSSPSSSAGTDTQYF	TGTGCCAGCAGTAGCCCCTCATCTTCGGCCGGCACAGATACGCAGTATTTT